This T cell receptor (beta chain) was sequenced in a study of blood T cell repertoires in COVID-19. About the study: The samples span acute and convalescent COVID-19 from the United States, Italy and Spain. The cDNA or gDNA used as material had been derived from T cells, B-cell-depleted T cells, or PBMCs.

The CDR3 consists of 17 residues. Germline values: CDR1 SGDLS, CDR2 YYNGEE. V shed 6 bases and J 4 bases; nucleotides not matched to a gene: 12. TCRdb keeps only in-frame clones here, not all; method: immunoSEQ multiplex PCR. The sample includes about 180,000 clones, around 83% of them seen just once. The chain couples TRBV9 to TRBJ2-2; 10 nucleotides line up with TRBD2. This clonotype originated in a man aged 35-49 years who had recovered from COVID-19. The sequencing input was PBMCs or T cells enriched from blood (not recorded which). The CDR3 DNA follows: TGTGCCAGCACCCCCGGGTCTAGCGGGAGAGGCACCGGGGAGCTGTTTTTT. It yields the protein CASTPGSSGRGTGELFF.